This T cell receptor beta chain came from a study of beta chain features in type 1 diabetes (dated by TCRdb to 2016 to 2018). For context, the study as a whole: No differences in mean age, gender distribution, total cell number or subset yield were found between patients and healthy donors. Across all samples, around 100 million sorted cells were examined, and cell number per subset correlated strongly with RNA yield. In the study, TCRB repertoires of sorted circulating CD4+ T cell subsets from recently diagnosed type 1 diabetes patients were compared with those of matched healthy donors. Naive and central memory subsets were obtained from all 30 or so donors, but regulatory and stem cell-like memory subsets were isolated from only 8 patients and about 8 healthy donors.

The full study reports these points: Naive, central memory and regulatory TCRB repertoires appeared to be more alike among patients than among healthy donors. Shorter templates might be favored by PCR, yet because patient and control samples were amplified and corrected together, any such skew would affect both groups equally. At VDJ recombination sites, patients with type 1 diabetes made fewer insertions and deleted more nucleotides, a pattern implying thymic rearrangement abnormalities. A moderate but significant shortening of TCRB CDR3 length was observed in type 1 diabetes patients in all four CD4+ subsets. Only small numbers of individuals were included in the HLA sub-analyses, which left unresolved whether HLA type had any influence on TCRB rearrangement. Because cDNA was sequenced instead of genomic DNA, highly expressing activated cells could be over-represented, though the groups showed no difference in activation or CD3 levels.

This clone was picked up a small number of times. Its antigen is currently not known. Per-nucleotide qualities are absent, and no much larger clonotype sits a single base away. CDR1 and CDR2 are drawn from the germline V gene: SGDLS, YYNGEE. Cut back by 4 bases and 0 bases, the V and J ends lie 13 bases apart. The CDR3 numbers 16 residues from cysteine through phenylalanine. Only CDR3 DNA is held: 48 bases, read in frame from base 1. Each donor gave one peripheral blood draw, averaging roughly 100 mL, which was collected into heparinised tubes. A BD FACSAria II and a panel including CD45RO, CCR7, CD25, CD127, CD95 and CD27 were used to sort naive, central memory, regulatory and stem cell-like memory CD4+ T cells. Purity was above 95% for every sorted population. PBMCs were isolated right away by Lymphoprep density gradient centrifugation and were stained directly, without culture. To minimize batch effects, samples were stained and sorted in pairs, one healthy donor with one patient per experiment.

All of the isolated RNA was reverse transcribed with the High Capacity cDNA Reverse Transcription Kit, so expressed TCRB transcripts were sequenced. Deep immunoSEQ sequencing was applied to naive, central memory and regulatory T cell samples, giving an average of roughly 3.5 million total reads per sample. Sorted cells were lysed in RLT buffer and RNA was extracted with DNase-treated RNeasy Micro or Mini kits, depending on cell number. To prevent cross-contamination, every cell subset was processed on its own, while patient and healthy donor samples were processed together. Using the immunoSEQ multiplex PCR, TCRB sequences were amplified from cDNA into 87-bp fragments spanning the CDR3 region. The amplicons were sequenced using the Illumina HiSeq platform. From the authors' description of their analysis: PCR bias was computationally corrected using synthetic template baselines, reads within Hamming distance 2 were collapsed, and singletons that could not be merged were discarded. Reads were aligned to IMGT to assign V, D and J genes, CDR3 length, and insertions or deletions at six rearrangement sites. Clonotype counts were normalized to sorted cell number within each subset before computing true diversity and Gini coefficients with the tcR R package. Repertoire sharing was quantified using the overlap coefficient calculated on TCRB nucleotide sequences. The clones in this table, taken by TCRdb from immuneACCESS, are in-frame only. Not every clone is retained; where verified, under half of the shortfall comes from an unresolved V gene, and the cause of the rest is unknown. The DNA gave D and trimming, while V, J and clone size come from that table. This sample gives 120,000 or so clones in total; approximately 16% of them show up just once. The ten most abundant clones make up 2.3% of the sample.

Material for sequencing was central memory CD4+ T cells from blood. The clonotype comes from a man in his thirties or forties with type 1 diabetes. The chain links TRBV9 with TRBJ1-4; there is no confident call for the D gene. CDR3 loop: CASSLFDGSTNEKLFF. The base sequence is TGTGCCAGCAGCTTATTCGACGGTTCAACTAATGAAAAACTGTTTTTT.